This T cell receptor beta chain was captured in a study of OX40 agonist ivuxolimab in advanced cancers. Context from the whole study: The costimulatory receptor OX40 (CD134) was targeted by ivuxolimab, a fully human IgG2 agonistic monoclonal antibody. Patients were allowed to have had prior anti-PD-1, anti-PD-L1 or anti-CTLA-4 therapy, and approximately 40% of the dose-escalation patients had been treated with checkpoint inhibitors. A male proportion of roughly 80% and a mean age of about 60 years, ranging from about 20 to 85, were recorded for the dose-escalation cohort. The point of sequencing TCRbeta in the periphery was to test whether ivuxolimab changed TCR sequence diversity and drove clonal T-cell expansion. Of the 50 to 55 dose-escalation patients, hepatocellular carcinoma was present in approximately 20, melanoma in around 15, renal cell carcinoma in 9 and head and neck cancer in 9. The paper reports the monotherapy dose-escalation portion (N = 52 patients) of the phase I ivuxolimab trial. Partial responses were achieved by three dose-escalation patients, of whom one had hepatocellular carcinoma and two had cutaneous melanoma. Intravenous ivuxolimab was administered to patients every 2 weeks at six dose levels: 0.01, 0.1, 0.3, 1.5, 3 and 10 mg/kg.

The trial excluded patients who had a history of autoimmune disease or were on systemic immunosuppression. In every dose cohort, peripheral blood was drawn for TCR sequencing at baseline, cycle 4 day 1, and cycle 7 day 1. Samples came from an open-label, multicenter, first-in-human phase I dose-escalation trial of ivuxolimab. Adults with locally advanced or metastatic melanoma, renal cell carcinoma, hepatocellular carcinoma or head and neck squamous cell carcinoma were enrolled in the trial. Before TCR sequencing, CD4+ and CD8+ T cells were separately sorted from peripheral blood. This clone was picked up one time. Its antigen is unknown. Base-call qualities are not available, and no considerably larger clone is one nucleotide away. On the study overall, not on this receptor specifically: In the 0.1-3.0 mg/kg groups, partial responders had among the lowest normalized peripheral clonal expansion, particularly in CD8+ T cells. At doses of 0.1 to 3.0 mg/kg, clonal expansion of both CD4+ and CD8+ T cells in blood was seen between baseline and week 6. Low levels of normalized T-cell clonal expansion were also seen in some nonresponding patients. On average, CD8+ T cells showed more expanded clones than CD4+ T cells after ivuxolimab. Antigen specificity was not determined for the clonally expanded peripheral T cells.

Genomic DNA was isolated from the sorted cells so that the TCRbeta CDR3 region could be sequenced. The immunoSEQ Assay was used to sequence the TCRbeta CDR3 regions. TCRdb retrieved this table from immuneACCESS and kept in-frame rearrangements only. Not all clones are present; in checked studies, unresolved V genes account for under half, and no reason is known for the remainder. In this sample the table shows approximately 47,000 clones, about 88% of which occur a single time. The ten largest clonotypes hold approximately 2% of the sample. Source: CD4+ or CD8+ T cells sorted from blood, taken in a trial of the OX40 agonist ivuxolimab. The origin of this receptor is an adult with an advanced solid tumor such as melanoma, head and neck, liver or kidney cancer.

The CDR3: CASSSPWSAGAYNEQFF. The DNA reads TGTGCCAGCAGCTCCCCCTGGTCGGCGGGAGCCTACAATGAGCAGTTCTTC. The V gene is TRBV7-6 and the J gene is TRBJ2-1; TRBD2 lines up with 7 middle nucleotides. CDR1 and CDR2, looked up from the germline V gene, are SGHVS and FNYEAQ. Clipping removes 4 bases from V and 2 bases from J, with 11 as the unmatched junction base count. There are 17 amino acids in the CDR3, from cysteine to phenylalanine inclusive. Just CDR3 DNA is preserved here, 51 bases in frame from base 1.